This T cell receptor (beta chain) was profiled in a study of OX40 agonist ivuxolimab in advanced cancers. Study summary: Recorded diagnoses for dose-escalation patients were hepatocellular carcinoma, melanoma, renal cell or head and neck cancer. Study-level findings and limits: Some patients without response likewise showed low normalized clonal expansion. Expanded clones were, on average, more numerous in CD8+ T cells than in CD4+.

TCRdb's table, derived via immunoSEQ multiplex PCR, lists solely in-frame clones and lacks some. The table includes 65,000 to 90,000 clones, over 75% detected once. A word on this clone: What it binds is unknown.

Autoimmune disease history or systemic immunosuppression barred patients. Trimming left V 2 bases short and J 7 bases short, with 12 bases between. This CDR3 spans 14 amino acids. Germline values: CDR1 MNHEY, CDR2 SVGAGI. This chain links TRBV6-5 with TRBJ2-1; D gene ambiguous. The sequence derives from an adult with an advanced solid tumor such as melanoma, head and neck, liver or kidney cancer. Sequencing was performed on CD4+ or CD8+ T cells sorted from blood, taken in a trial of the OX40 agonist ivuxolimab. CDR3 loop: CASSYGNPGNEQFF. In nucleotides, the CDR3 is TGTGCCAGCAGTTACGGCAACCCCGGGAATGAGCAGTTCTTC.